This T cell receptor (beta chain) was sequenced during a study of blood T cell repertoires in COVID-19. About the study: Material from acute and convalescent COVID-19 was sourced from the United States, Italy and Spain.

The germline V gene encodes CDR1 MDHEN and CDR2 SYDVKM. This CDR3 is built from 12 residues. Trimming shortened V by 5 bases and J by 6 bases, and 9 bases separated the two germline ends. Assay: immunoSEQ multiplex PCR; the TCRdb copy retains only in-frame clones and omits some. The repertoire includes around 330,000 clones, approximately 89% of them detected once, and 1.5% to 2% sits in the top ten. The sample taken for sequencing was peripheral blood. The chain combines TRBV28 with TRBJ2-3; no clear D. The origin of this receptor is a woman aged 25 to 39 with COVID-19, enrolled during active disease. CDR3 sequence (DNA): TGTGCCAGCAGTGCATACTCCGATACGCAGTATTTT. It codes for CASSAYSDTQYF.